This T cell receptor (beta chain) was documented in a study of control samples from healthy donors and cancer patients. V was clipped by 6 bases and J by 4 bases; unmatched bases: 15. The CDR3 is made up of 16 amino acids. The germline V gene encodes CDR1 MDHEN and CDR2 SYDVKM. TCRdb's copy holds only in-frame clones and misses some; the assay was immunoSEQ multiplex PCR. The data contain some 90,000 clones, 85% to 90% of them singletons. Specimen: blood. V is TRBV28 and J is TRBJ2-7; TRBD1 matches 7 bases. This receptor was taken from a woman between 45 and 60 years old in good health. The CDR3 loop reads CASRSAGTANNYEQYF. CDR3 nucleotide sequence: TGTGCCAGCAGGTCCGCCGGGACAGCAAATAATTACGAGCAGTACTTC.